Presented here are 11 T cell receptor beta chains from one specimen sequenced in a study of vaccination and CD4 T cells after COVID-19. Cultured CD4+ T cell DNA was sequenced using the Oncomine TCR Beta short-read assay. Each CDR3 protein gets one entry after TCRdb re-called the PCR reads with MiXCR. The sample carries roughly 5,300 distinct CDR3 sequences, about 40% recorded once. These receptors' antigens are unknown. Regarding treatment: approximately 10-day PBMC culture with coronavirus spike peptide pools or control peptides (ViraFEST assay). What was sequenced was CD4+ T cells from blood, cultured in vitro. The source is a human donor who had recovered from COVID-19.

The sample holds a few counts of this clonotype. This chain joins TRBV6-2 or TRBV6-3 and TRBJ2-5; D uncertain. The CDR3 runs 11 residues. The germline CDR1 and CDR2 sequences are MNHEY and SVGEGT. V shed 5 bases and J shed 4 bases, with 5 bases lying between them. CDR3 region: CASSLAETQYF. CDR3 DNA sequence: TGTGCCAGCAGTCTGGCAGAGACCCAGTACTTC.

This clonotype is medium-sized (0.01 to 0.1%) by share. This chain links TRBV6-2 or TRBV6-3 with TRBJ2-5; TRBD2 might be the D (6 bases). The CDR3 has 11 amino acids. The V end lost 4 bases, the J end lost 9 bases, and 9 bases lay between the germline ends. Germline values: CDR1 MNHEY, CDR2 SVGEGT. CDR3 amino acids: CASSLGGAQYF. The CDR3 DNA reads TGTGCCAGCAGTTTGGGAGGAGCCCAGTACTTC.

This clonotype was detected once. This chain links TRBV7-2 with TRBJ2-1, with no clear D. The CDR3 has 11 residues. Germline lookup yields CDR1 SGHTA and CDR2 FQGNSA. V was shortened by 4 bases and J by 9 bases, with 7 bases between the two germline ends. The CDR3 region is CASSWFGEQFF. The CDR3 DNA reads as TGTGCCAGCAGCTGGTTCGGTGAGCAGTTCTTC.

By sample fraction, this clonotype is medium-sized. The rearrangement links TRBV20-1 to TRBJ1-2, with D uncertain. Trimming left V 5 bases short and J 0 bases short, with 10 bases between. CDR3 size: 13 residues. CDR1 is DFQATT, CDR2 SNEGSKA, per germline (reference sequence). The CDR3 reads CSAPLRANYGYTF. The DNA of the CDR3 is TGCAGTGCTCCCTTAAGGGCTAACTATGGCTACACCTTC.

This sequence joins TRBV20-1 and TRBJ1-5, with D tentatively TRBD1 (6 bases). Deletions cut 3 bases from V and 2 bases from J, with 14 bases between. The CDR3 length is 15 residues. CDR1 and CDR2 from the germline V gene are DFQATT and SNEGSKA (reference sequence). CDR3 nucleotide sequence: TGCAGTGCTAGTGGTCTGGGGGCGCGCAATCAGCCCCAGCATTTT. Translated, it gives CSASGLGARNQPQHF.

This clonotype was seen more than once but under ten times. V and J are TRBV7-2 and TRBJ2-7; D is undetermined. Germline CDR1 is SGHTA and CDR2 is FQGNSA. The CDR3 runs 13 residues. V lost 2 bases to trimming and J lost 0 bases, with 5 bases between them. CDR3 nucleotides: TGTGCCAGCAGCTTACGGTACTCCTACGAGCAGTACTTC. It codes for CASSLRYSYEQYF.

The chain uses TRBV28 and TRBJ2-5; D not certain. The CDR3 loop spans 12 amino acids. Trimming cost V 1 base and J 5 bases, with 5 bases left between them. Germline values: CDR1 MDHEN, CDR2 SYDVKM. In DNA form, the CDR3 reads TGTGCCAGCAGTTTATTTCGCGAGACCCAGTACTTC. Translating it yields CASSLFRETQYF.

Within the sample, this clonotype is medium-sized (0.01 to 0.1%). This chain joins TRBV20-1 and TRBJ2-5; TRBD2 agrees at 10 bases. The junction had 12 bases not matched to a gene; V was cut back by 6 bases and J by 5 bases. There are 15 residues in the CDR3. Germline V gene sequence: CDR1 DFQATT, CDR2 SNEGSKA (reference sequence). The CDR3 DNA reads TGCAGTGCCCCCCCGGCTAGCGGGAGAGGGGAGACCCAGTACTTC. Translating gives CSAPPASGRGETQYF.

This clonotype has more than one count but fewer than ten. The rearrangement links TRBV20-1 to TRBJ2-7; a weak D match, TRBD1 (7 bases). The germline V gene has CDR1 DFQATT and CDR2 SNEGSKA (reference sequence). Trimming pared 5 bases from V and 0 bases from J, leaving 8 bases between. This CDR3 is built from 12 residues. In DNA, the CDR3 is TGCAGTGCTCAGGGGGGCTCCTACGAGCAGTACTTC. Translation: CSAQGGSYEQYF.

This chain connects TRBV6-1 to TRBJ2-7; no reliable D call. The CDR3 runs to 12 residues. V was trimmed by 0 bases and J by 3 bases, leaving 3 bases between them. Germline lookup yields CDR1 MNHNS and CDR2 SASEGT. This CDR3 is CASSEARYEQYF. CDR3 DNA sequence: TGTGCCAGCAGTGAAGCTCGCTACGAGCAGTACTTC.

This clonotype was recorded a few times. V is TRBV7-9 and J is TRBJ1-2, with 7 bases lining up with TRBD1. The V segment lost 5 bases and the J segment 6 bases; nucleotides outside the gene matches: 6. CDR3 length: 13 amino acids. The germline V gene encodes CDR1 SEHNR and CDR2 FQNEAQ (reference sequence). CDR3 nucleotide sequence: TGTGCCAGCAGCCTACAGGGGACTCATGGCTACACCTTC. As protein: CASSLQGTHGYTF.